This T cell receptor beta chain appears in the sequencing data of a study of T cell responses to AZD1222 COVID-19 vaccine. Broader study findings: Epitopes outside B.1.351 and B.1.1.7 mutated regions reportedly drew nearly half of spike TCRs. Most donors were white British, females outnumbered males, and clonal diversity was possibly underestimated.

TCRdb keeps only in-frame clones here, not all; method: immunoSEQ multiplex PCR. The table has roughly 140,000 clones, 75% to 90% seen once. As regards this clone: What it binds is not known.

The CDR3 covers 15 residues. Trimming stripped 3 bases from V and 3 bases from J, with 10 bases between. Germline V gene sequence: CDR1 SGHKS, CDR2 YYEKEE (reference sequence). The TCR was taken from an adult who received the AZD1222 COVID-19 vaccine. The sample consisted of peripheral blood, taken 28 days after the second AZD1222 dose. V usage is TRBV5-5 and J usage is TRBJ2-6, with a possible D match to TRBD2 (6 bases). For the CDR3, the DNA is TGTGCCAGCAGCTCCAGGGACTTTGGGGCCAACGTCCTGACTTTC. It yields the protein CASSSRDFGANVLTF.